This T cell receptor (beta chain) came from a study of blood T cells in healthy people across ages. Combining a sample-barcoded 5' primer with a J-beta primer mix, a second PCR ran for 7 to 11 cycles. In TCRdb, the 5' RACE reads were re-called with MiXCR into one record per CDR3 protein. The sample has roughly 700,000 distinct CDR3 sequences, over 45% seen once. Turning to this clonotype: Its antigen is currently unknown.

CDR1 and CDR2 from the germline V gene are MDHEN and SYDVKM. The trim removed 7 bases at V and 4 bases at J, leaving 13 bases unmatched. This CDR3 is 17 amino acids long. Overall study findings and caveats: Naive T cell percentage strongly correlated with TCR beta diversity. Older individuals had lower TCR beta diversity per million T cells (the decline was roughly linear).

Healthy Russian Caucasian donors spanned ages roughly 6 to 90 years. Each donor supplied approximately 10 milliliters of peripheral blood. The origin of this receptor is a woman aged 60-75 years in good health. The specimen was blood. The chain couples TRBV28 to TRBJ2-5; TRBD2 aligns across 12 bases. The CDR3: CASTYGLAGWGGETQYF. The CDR3 nucleotides read TGTGCCAGCACCTACGGACTAGCGGGATGGGGAGGAGAGACCCAGTACTTC. Full variable domain (rest looked up from reference TRBV28 and TRBJ2-5): DVKVTQSSRYLVKRTGEKVFLECVQDMDHENMFWYRQDPGLGLRLIYFSYDVKMKEKGDIPEGYSVSREKKERFSLILESASTNQTSMYLCASTYGLAGWGGETQYFGPGTRLLVL.